This paragraph covers one TCR beta chain sequence. The antigen is unknown. Amplification used 60 Vbeta primers and 13 Jbeta primers. Sequencing used immunoSEQ multiplex PCR; TCRdb keeps in-frame clones, though not all of them. The sample carries some 150,000 clones, roughly three quarters recorded once. This specimen belongs to a study of cytomegalovirus exposure and HLA in healthy donors. Whole-study context: From HLA-typed donors, an early data release held 70 million to 100 million unique TCRs. Broader study findings: One variant, a missense change in DCLRE1C, was linked in a later analysis to TCR beta V- and J-gene trimming.

In germline, CDR1 is LNHDA, CDR2 SQIVND (reference sequence). J lost 8 bases, V lost 4 bases, and 3 bases had no gene match. The CDR3 length is 13 residues. The rearrangement uses TRBV19 and TRBJ2-1; 9 nucleotides line up with TRBD2. The TCR comes from a man between 18 and 29 years old in good health and CMV-seronegative. The sequencing input was PBMCs. The CDR3 DNA reads as TGTGCCAGTAGTACGGGACTAGCCGATGAGCAGTTCTTC. Encoded protein: CASSTGLADEQFF. Combining the CDR3 with reference TRBV19 and TRBJ2-1 gives the whole variable domain DGGITQSPKYLFRKEGQNVTLSCEQNLNHDAMYWYRQDPGQGLRLIYYSQIVNDFQKGDIAEGYSVSREKKESFPLTVTSAQKNPTAFYLCASSTGLADEQFFGPGTRLTVL.